The 10 T cell receptor beta chains listed next were all sequenced from one sample in a study of T cell responses to AZD1222 COVID-19 vaccine. Only in-frame clones appear in the TCRdb table, and some are missing; sequencing was by immunoSEQ multiplex PCR. The sample records about 150,000 clones, more than 85% being singletons. Sequencing used peripheral blood, obtained after recovery from COVID-19. The receptor source for this set is an adult who had recovered from COVID-19.

Here the CDR3 DNA reads TGTGCCATCAGTGAGACAGTAGATACGCAGTATTTT. It specifies CAISETVDTQYF. The chain employs TRBV10-3 and TRBJ2-3; the D is unclear. Germline CDR1 reads ENHRY; CDR2 reads SYGVKD. The V gene lost 2 bases and the J gene lost 5 bases, with 5 bases spanning the gap. This CDR3 has 12 amino acids.

This CDR3 reads CASSTTGYNTEAFF. CDR3 sequence (DNA): TGTGCCAGCAGCACCACAGGCTACAACACTGAAGCTTTCTTT. J is TRBJ1-1 and V is TRBV9; a possible D gene is TRBD1 (5 bases). V lost 4 bases and J 2 bases, leaving 12 bases between the germline ends. Germline-derived CDR1 and CDR2 are SGDLS and YYNGEE. This CDR3 has 14 residues. The whole variable domain, remainder taken from reference TRBV9 and TRBJ1-1, is DSGVTQTPKHLITATGQRVTLRCSPRSGDLSVYWYQQSLDQGLQFLIQYYNGEERAKGNILERFSAQQFPDLHSELNLSSLELGDSALYFCASSTTGYNTEAFFGQGTRLTVV.

This sequence joins TRBV5-8 and TRBJ2-2, with a possible D match to TRBD2 (6 bases). Per the germline V gene, CDR1 is SGHTS and CDR2 is YDEGEE. This CDR3 has 15 residues. V was shortened by 0 bases and J by 5 bases, with 11 bases between the two germline ends. CDR3 sequence reads: CASSLERRGTGELFF. CDR3 sequence (DNA): TGTGCCAGCAGCTTGGAGCGTCGGGGGACCGGGGAGCTGTTTTTT.

The V call is TRBV13, the J call TRBJ2-7; D not certain. The CDR3 covers 15 residues. Germline values: CDR1 PRHDT, CDR2 FYEKMQ (reference sequence). With 3 bases removed from V and 1 base from J, the gap between germline ends came to 13 bases. The CDR3 loop reads CASSLSLTDSYEQYF. CDR3 nucleotides: TGTGCCAGCAGCTTGAGTCTTACGGATTCCTACGAGCAGTACTTC.

The chain links TRBV3-1 (or the pseudogene TRBV3-2) to TRBJ1-4; weak D call: TRBD1 (5 bases). The CDR3 has 16 residues. The germline CDR1 and CDR2 sequences are LGHDT and YNNKEL (reference sequence). Trimming removed 1 base at V and 3 bases at J, with 12 bases between. In DNA form, the CDR3 reads TGTGCCAGCAGCCAAGTGTGGGACGCACCTAATGAAAAACTGTTTTTT. Translated, it gives CASSQVWDAPNEKLFF.

This rearrangement joins TRBV28 to TRBJ2-1; 12 positions match TRBD2. There are 16 residues in the CDR3. Trimming cost V 6 bases and J 0 bases; bases outside gene matches: 3. From germline, CDR1 is MDHEN and CDR2 SYDVKM. CDR3 in amino acids: CASSSTSGSSYNEQFF. Written as DNA, the CDR3 is TGTGCCAGCAGCTCGACTAGCGGGAGCTCCTACAATGAGCAGTTCTTC.

The V and J genes are TRBV2 and TRBJ1-6; no reliable D call. The CDR3 spans 13 residues. Per the germline V gene, CDR1 is SNHLY and CDR2 is FYNNEI. The V end lost 2 bases, the J end lost 8 bases, and 7 bases lay between the germline ends. The CDR3 reads CASSEPADSPLHF. The CDR3 coding sequence is TGTGCCAGCAGTGAACCGGCGGATTCACCCCTCCACTTT.

This clone was counted once. The V call is TRBV9, the J call TRBJ2-7; D gene uncertain. The V end lost 0 bases, the J end lost 0 bases, and 10 bases lay between the germline ends. The CDR3 is made up of 15 amino acids. Germline values: CDR1 SGDLS, CDR2 YYNGEE. The CDR3 here is CASSVAGEDSYEQYF. The DNA of the CDR3 is TGTGCCAGCAGCGTAGCTGGTGAGGACTCCTACGAGCAGTACTTC.

The chain uses TRBV11-2 and TRBJ1-4; the D gene is possibly TRBD1 (6 bases). The CDR3 is made up of 15 amino acids. Germline V gene sequence: CDR1 SGHAT, CDR2 FQNNGV. With 5 bases removed from V and 3 bases from J, the gap between germline ends came to 13 bases. This CDR3 is CASSVTGSANEKLFF. CDR3 nucleotides: TGTGCCAGCAGCGTAACAGGGTCCGCTAATGAAAAACTGTTTTTT. Filled out from reference TRBV11-2 and TRBJ1-4, the complete variable domain reads EAGVAQSPRYKIIEKRQSVAFWCNPISGHATLYWYQQILGQGPKLLIQFQNNGVVDDSQLPKDRFSAERLKGVDSTLKIQPAKLEDSAVYLCASSVTGSANEKLFFGSGTQLSVL.

The chain uses TRBV6-2 or TRBV6-3 and TRBJ1-5, with D maybe TRBD1 (5 bases). The germline gives CDR1 MNHEY, CDR2 SVGEGT. This CDR3 has 15 residues. Deletions cut 2 bases from V and 1 base from J, with 9 bases between. The DNA of the CDR3 is TGTGCCAGCAGTTACCGGGGCCTAAGCAATCAGCCCCAGCATTTT. Encoded protein: CASSYRGLSNQPQHF.